The 10 T cell receptor beta chains below were found in one sample sequenced in a study of T-cell reconstitution after alpha-beta-depleted transplantation in children. Construction of the TCRbeta library involved unique molecular identifiers. Using its own MiXCR run on the PCR reads, TCRdb lists one record per CDR3 protein. The sample records roughly 420,000 distinct CDR3 sequences, around 15% being singletons. This specimen was PBMCs, mostly from graft donor cells, taken 360 days after TCRalphabeta/CD19-depleted stem cell transplant. These TCRs come from a boy in the first two years of life who had a stem cell transplant for Wiskott-Aldrich syndrome, so the T cells may come from the graft donor.

This clonotype was detected a few times. The rearrangement uses TRBV24-1 and TRBJ2-3; D possibly corresponds to TRBD2 (6 bases). Germline values: CDR1 KGHDR, CDR2 SFDVKD. V was trimmed by 5 bases and J by 4 bases, leaving 12 bases between them. CDR3 length equals 14 residues. Here the CDR3 reads CATSGTREADTQYF. The CDR3 region has the DNA TGTGCCACCAGTGGAACCAGGGAGGCAGATACGCAGTATTTT.

This clonotype was seen a few times. V and J are TRBV27 and TRBJ2-5, with D possibly TRBD1 on 6 matching bases. The V gene's germline CDR1 is MNHEY and CDR2 SMNVEV (reference sequence). The CDR3 has 14 amino acids. V shed 6 bases and J shed 6 bases, with 17 bases lying between them. CDR3 protein: CASSLTGPGQTQYF. The CDR3 region has the DNA TGTGCCAGCAGCCTGACAGGTCCGGGGCAGACCCAGTACTTC.

V gene TRBV25-1 combines with J gene TRBJ2-5; the D gene is possibly TRBD2 (6 bases). Germline CDR1 MGHDK, CDR2 SYGVNS. This CDR3 has 16 residues. V dropped 3 bases and J dropped 9 bases, with 23 bases sitting between them. The CDR3 DNA reads TGTGCCAGCAGTGAGATGCGGGACTCCCGGGAATTGGCCCAGTACTTC. It codes for CASSEMRDSRELAQYF.

For the CDR3, the DNA is TGTGCCAGCAGCCAAGATTTCCCACTTAGAGAAGAGACCCAGTACTTC. Its protein product is CASSQDFPLREETQYF. The gene calls are TRBV14 and TRBJ2-5; D call uncertain. The V gene lost 0 bases and the J gene lost 3 bases, with 14 bases spanning the gap. Germline V lookup: CDR1 SGHDN, CDR2 FVKESK. The CDR3 runs 16 residues.

This clonotype has more than one count but fewer than ten. The V gene is TRBV11-2, the J gene TRBJ2-7, with 11 bases aligning to TRBD2. CDR1 SGHAT and CDR2 FQNNGV come from the germline V gene. The CDR3 covers 15 residues. The J segment lost 9 bases and the V segment lost 1 base, leaving 8 bases of the junction unmatched. CDR3: CASSLVLLAGDRQYF. DNA for the CDR3: TGTGCCAGCAGCTTAGTGTTACTAGCGGGAGATCGGCAGTACTTC.

CDR3 nucleotides: TGCGCCAGCAGCAGGGGGATTTACAATGAGCAGTTCTTC. It codes for CASSRGIYNEQFF. The gene calls are TRBV4-3 and TRBJ2-1, with D tentatively TRBD1 (6 bases). The CDR3 runs to 13 residues. Trimming removed 5 bases from V and 4 bases from J, with 9 bases in between. Germline CDR1 reads LGHNA; CDR2 reads YSLEER.

V gene TRBV6-2 or TRBV6-3 combines with J gene TRBJ2-7, with TRBD2 matching 7 bases. CDR1 is MNHEY and CDR2 is SVGEGT in the germline V gene. CDR3 length: 14 amino acids. Germline trimming cut 2 bases from V and 6 bases from J; bases unmatched to any gene: 7. CDR3 nucleotides: TGTGCCAGCAGTTACCAGGCGGGAGTCACCGAGCAGTACTTC. As protein: CASSYQAGVTEQYF.

The V and J genes are TRBV28 and TRBJ2-1; TRBD1 aligns across 8 bases. The CDR3 is 15 amino acids. Germline loops: CDR1 MDHEN, CDR2 SYDVKM. J was trimmed by 2 bases and V by 7 bases; bases with no gene match: 7. CDR3 DNA: TGTGCCAGCATCCCCGGGACAGGCACCTACAATGAGCAGTTCTTC. Residues: CASIPGTGTYNEQFF.

This clonotype was observed a handful of times. The chain links TRBV29-1 to TRBJ1-5, with 7 positions matching TRBD1. Germline lookup yields CDR1 SQVTM and CDR2 ANQGSEA. V gave up 6 bases and J gave up 5 bases; unmatched junction bases: 4. The CDR3 is 12 residues long. The CDR3 sequence is CSVRTGDQPQHF. The CDR3 DNA follows: TGCAGCGTCCGGACAGGTGATCAGCCCCAGCATTTT.

V gene TRBV18 combines with J gene TRBJ2-7, with a weak D call TRBD2 (5 bases). The CDR3 loop spans 15 amino acids. V was pared by 1 base and J by 0 bases, with 10 bases between. In germline, CDR1 is KGHSH, CDR2 LQKENI. The CDR3 coding sequence is TGTGCCAGCTCACCACTAGCGCAAAGCTCCTACGAGCAGTACTTC. Its translation: CASSPLAQSSYEQYF.